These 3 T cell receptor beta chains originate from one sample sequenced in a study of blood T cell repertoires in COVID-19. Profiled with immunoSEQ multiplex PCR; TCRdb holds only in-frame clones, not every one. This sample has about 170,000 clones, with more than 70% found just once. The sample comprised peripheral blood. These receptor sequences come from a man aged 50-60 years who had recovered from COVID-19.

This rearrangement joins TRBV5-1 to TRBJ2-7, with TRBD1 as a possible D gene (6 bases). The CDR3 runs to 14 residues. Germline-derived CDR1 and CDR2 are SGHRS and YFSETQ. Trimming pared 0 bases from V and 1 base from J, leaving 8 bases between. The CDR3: CASSLAGQSYEQYF. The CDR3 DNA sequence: TGCGCCAGCAGCTTGGCCGGACAGTCCTACGAGCAGTACTTC.

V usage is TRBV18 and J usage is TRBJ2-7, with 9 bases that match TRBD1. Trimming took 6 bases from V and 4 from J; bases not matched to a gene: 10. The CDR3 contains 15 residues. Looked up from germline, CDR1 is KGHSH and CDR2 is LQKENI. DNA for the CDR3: TGTGCCAGCTCGATTAAGACAGGGGGGGAATACGAGCAGTACTTC. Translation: CASSIKTGGEYEQYF.

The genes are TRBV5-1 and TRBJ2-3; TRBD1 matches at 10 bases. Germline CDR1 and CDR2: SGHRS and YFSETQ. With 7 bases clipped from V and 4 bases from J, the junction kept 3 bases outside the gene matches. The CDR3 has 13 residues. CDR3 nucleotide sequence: TGCGCCAGCCGACAGGGGGCGGCAGATACGCAGTATTTT. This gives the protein CASRQGAADTQYF.